A single sample gave rise to the 19 T cell receptor beta chains below, sequenced in a study of shared clonotypes between healthy human individuals. Clones were sequenced by immunoSEQ multiplex PCR, and TCRdb holds only the in-frame ones, with some missing. The data contain roughly 1 million clones, more than 60% of them singletons. The sequenced material came from memory CD4+ T cells sorted from blood. Subset here: CD45RA-negative fraction. These receptors were obtained from a man between 18 and 29 years old in good health.

This clone showed up just a few times. V is TRBV6-1 and J is TRBJ1-2, with 9 bases matching TRBD1. The trim removed 2 bases at V and 6 bases at J, leaving 10 bases unmatched. Looked up from germline, CDR1 is MNHNS and CDR2 is SASEGT. The CDR3 sequence is 16 residues long. The CDR3 reads CASSEPGQGMGNGYTF. The CDR3 DNA reads as TGTGCCAGCAGTGAACCCGGACAGGGGATGGGAAATGGCTACACCTTC.

This sequence joins TRBV28 and TRBJ1-2, with D perhaps matching TRBD1 (5 bases). The CDR3 consists of 14 residues. Germline V lookup: CDR1 MDHEN, CDR2 SYDVKM. V gave up 5 bases and J gave up 5 bases, with 15 bases separating them. CDR3 nucleotides: TGTGCCAGCAGTGACTCAAGGGAGGGGTATGGCTACACCTTC. As protein: CASSDSREGYGYTF.

This chain uses TRBV10-2 with TRBJ1-1; tentatively, D is TRBD1 (5 bases). The CDR3 covers 15 residues. Germline CDR1 WSHSY, CDR2 SAAADI. V was clipped by 0 bases and J by 0 bases, with 8 bases between them. The CDR3 sequence is CASSESRQLNTEAFF. In DNA, the CDR3 is TGCGCCAGCAGTGAGTCCCGACAGCTGAACACTGAAGCTTTCTTT.

V gene TRBV5-1 combines with J gene TRBJ1-2, with 9 bases identical to TRBD1. The germline gives CDR1 SGHRS, CDR2 YFSETQ. The trim removed 0 bases at V and 7 bases at J, leaving 7 bases unmatched. The CDR3 contains 15 residues. The CDR3: CASSLGQGVMSGYTF. The CDR3 DNA sequence: TGCGCCAGCAGCTTGGGACAGGGGGTAATGAGTGGCTACACCTTC.

The V and J genes are TRBV27 and TRBJ2-6; the D call may be TRBD1 or TRBD2 (6 bases each). Germline CDR1 and CDR2: MNHEY and SMNVEV (reference sequence). Trimming took 6 bases from V and 3 from J, leaving 12 bases between them. The CDR3 is 15 amino acids. The CDR3 coding sequence is TGTGCCAGCAGAAAACAGGGACTTGGGGCCAACGTCCTGACTTTC. It specifies CASRKQGLGANVLTF. The full variable domain, completed using reference TRBV27 and TRBJ2-6, is EAQVTQNPRYLITVTGKKLTVTCSQNMNHEYMSWYRQDPGLGLRQIYYSMNVEVTDKGDVPEGYKVSRKEKRNFPLILESPSPNQTSLYFCASRKQGLGANVLTFGAGSRLTVL.

The sample holds a few counts of this clone. The chain links TRBV2 to TRBJ2-1; weak D call: TRBD2 (6 bases). The CDR3 covers 11 residues. The ends were cut back, 9 bases at V and 8 bases at J, with 11 bases in the middle. Germline-derived CDR1 and CDR2 are SNHLY and FYNNEI. The CDR3 is CASTGDYEQFF. For the CDR3, the DNA is TGTGCCAGTACGGGGGACTATGAGCAGTTCTTC.

The V and J genes are TRBV27 and TRBJ2-7; 11 positions agree with TRBD2. Germline V gene sequence: CDR1 MNHEY, CDR2 SMNVEV (reference sequence). There are 15 residues in the CDR3. J gave up 2 bases and V 6 bases, and 6 bases lay outside the gene matches. CDR3 loop: CASRVLAGETYEQYF. As DNA, the CDR3 is TGTGCCAGCAGAGTACTAGCGGGAGAGACCTACGAGCAGTACTTC.

There are a few counts of this clone. The V call is TRBV5-8, the J call TRBJ2-7; D unclear. Germline lookup yields CDR1 SGHTS and CDR2 YDEGEE. The CDR3 consists of 14 residues. The ends were cut back, 4 bases at V and 3 bases at J, with 14 bases in the middle. The CDR3 region is CASSPRLVVYEQYF. The CDR3 DNA reads TGTGCCAGCAGCCCGCGGCTGGTGGTCTACGAGCAGTACTTC.

This clone was seen a single time. J is TRBJ2-4 and V is TRBV5-1; D assignment may be TRBD1 or TRBD2 (5 bases each). The germline V gene has CDR1 SGHRS and CDR2 YFSETQ. Trimming took 4 bases from V and 8 from J, leaving 19 bases between them. The CDR3 runs 15 residues. The CDR3: CASSPGTAPLDIQYF. CDR3 in DNA: TGCGCCAGCAGCCCTGGGACGGCCCCTTTGGACATTCAGTACTTC.

The genes are TRBV6-1 and TRBJ1-6, with TRBD1 matching over 7 bases. The germline CDR1 and CDR2 sequences are MNHNS and SASEGT. CDR3 length equals 17 residues. The V gene end was trimmed by 4 bases and the J gene end by 9 bases; junction bases not matched to a gene: 15. The CDR3 loop is CASSAQDRIGTVSPLHF. CDR3 nucleotides: TGTGCCAGCAGTGCACAGGACAGGATAGGCACGGTTTCACCCCTCCACTTT.

This chain connects TRBV5-6 to TRBJ1-2; TRBD1 agrees at 8 bases. Losses at the gene ends were 4 bases for V and 6 bases for J; bases not matched to a gene: 8. Germline loops: CDR1 SGHDT, CDR2 YYEEEE. The CDR3 is made up of 14 amino acids. CDR3 nucleotide sequence: TGTGCCAGCAGCGGGAAGCAGGGGGCCCATGGCTACACCTTC. Its protein is CASSGKQGAHGYTF.

The chain recombines TRBV5-1 with TRBJ2-2; 13 bases agree with TRBD2. Germline lookup yields CDR1 SGHRS and CDR2 YFSETQ. V shed 4 bases and J 5 bases; nucleotides not matched to a gene: 5. This CDR3 region has 16 residues. The CDR3 reads CASSQRTSGGTGELFF. In DNA, the CDR3 is TGCGCCAGCAGCCAAAGGACTAGCGGGGGTACCGGGGAGCTGTTTTTT.

The chain couples TRBV7-2 to TRBJ2-3; 7 bases are a match to TRBD2. Germline V lookup: CDR1 SGHTA, CDR2 FQGNSA. With 5 bases clipped from V and 5 bases from J, the junction kept 10 bases outside the gene matches. The CDR3 runs 15 residues. As DNA, the CDR3 is TGTGCCAGCAGCACCACCGGGAGGCAAAAAGATACGCAGTATTTT. This sequence encodes CASSTTGRQKDTQYF. Combining the CDR3 with reference TRBV7-2 and TRBJ2-3 gives the whole variable domain GAGVSQSPSNKVTEKGKDVELRCDPISGHTALYWYRQSLGQGLEFLIYFQGNSAPDKSGLPSDRFSAERTGGSVSTLTIQRTQQEDSAVYLCASSTTGRQKDTQYFGPGTRLTVL.

This rearrangement joins TRBV5-8 to TRBJ2-5, with 7 nucleotides matching TRBD1. Germline values: CDR1 SGHTS, CDR2 YDEGEE. Unmatched junction bases numbered 3, after V lost 3 bases and J lost 1 base. The CDR3 contains 14 residues. The CDR3 DNA reads TGTGCCAGCAGCTGGGGACAGCGCCAAGAGACCCAGTACTTC. This encodes CASSWGQRQETQYF.

This chain links TRBV5-1 with TRBJ1-4; D unresolved. The V end was cut by 0 bases, the J end by 8 bases, with 8 bases between. The CDR3 has 13 residues. The germline V gene encodes CDR1 SGHRS and CDR2 YFSETQ. The CDR3 loop is CASSLGVLEKLFF. CDR3 nucleotides: TGCGCCAGCAGCTTGGGGGTATTGGAAAAACTGTTTTTT.

V gene TRBV27 combines with J gene TRBJ2-3; weak D call: TRBD2 (7 bases). Deletions cut 4 bases from V and 5 bases from J, with 13 bases between. This CDR3 comprises 14 residues. The germline V gene encodes CDR1 MNHEY and CDR2 SMNVEV (reference sequence). The CDR3, as DNA: TGTGCCAGCAGTTACGGGGGGCGGGTAGATACGCAGTATTTT. Protein product: CASSYGGRVDTQYF.

The CDR3 reads CASSLAVGGGGLTDTQYF. CDR3 sequence (DNA): TGTGCCAGCAGCTTAGCAGTCGGAGGTGGTGGGTTGACAGATACGCAGTATTTT. The rearrangement links TRBV7-2 to TRBJ2-3; tentatively, D is TRBD2 (5 bases). This CDR3 is built from 18 residues. V lost 0 bases and J 3 bases, leaving 19 bases between the germline ends. CDR1 is SGHTA, CDR2 FQGNSA, per germline.

The V and J genes are TRBV5-6 and TRBJ2-7; 7 nucleotides match TRBD1. There are 16 residues in the CDR3. CDR1 SGHDT and CDR2 YYEEEE come from the germline V gene. V dropped 5 bases and J dropped 2; count of bases not matched to a gene: 13. The CDR3 nucleotides are TGTGCCAGCAGTTCACTTACCGGGACAGTAACCTACGAGCAGTACTTC. Residues: CASSSLTGTVTYEQYF. Together with reference TRBV5-6 and TRBJ2-7, the CDR3 gives the full variable domain: DAGVTQSPTHLIKTRGQQVTLRCSPKSGHDTVSWYQQALGQGPQFIFQYYEEEERQRGNFPDRFSGHQFPNYSSELNVNALLLGDSALYLCASSSLTGTVTYEQYFGPGTRLTVT.

The chain employs TRBV5-1 and TRBJ2-5, with TRBD2 as a possible D gene (6 bases). The germline V gene has CDR1 SGHRS and CDR2 YFSETQ. Deletions cut 8 bases from V and 1 base from J, with 9 bases between. The CDR3 is made up of 12 amino acids. CDR3 DNA sequence: TGCGCCAGTCGGGAGTCCCAAGAGACCCAGTACTTC. Protein: CASRESQETQYF.